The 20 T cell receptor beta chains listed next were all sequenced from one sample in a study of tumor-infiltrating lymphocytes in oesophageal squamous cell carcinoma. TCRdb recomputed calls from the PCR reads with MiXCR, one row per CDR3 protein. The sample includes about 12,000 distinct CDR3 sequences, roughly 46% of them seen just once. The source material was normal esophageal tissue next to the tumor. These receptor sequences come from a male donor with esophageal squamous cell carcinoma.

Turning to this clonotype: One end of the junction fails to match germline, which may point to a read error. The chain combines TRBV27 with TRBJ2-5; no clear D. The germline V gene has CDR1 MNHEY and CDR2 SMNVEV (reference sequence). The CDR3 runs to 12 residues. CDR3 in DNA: TGTGCCAGCAGGACGAGTGCGGAGACCCAGTACTTT. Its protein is CASRTSAETQYF.

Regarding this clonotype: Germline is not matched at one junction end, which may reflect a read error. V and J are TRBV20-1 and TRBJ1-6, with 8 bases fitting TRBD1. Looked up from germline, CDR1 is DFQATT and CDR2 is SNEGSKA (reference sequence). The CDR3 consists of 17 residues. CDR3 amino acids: CSARRGQASSYNSPLHF. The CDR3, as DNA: TGCAGTGCACGGCGGGGACAGGCGAGCTCCTATAATTCACCCCTCCACTTC.

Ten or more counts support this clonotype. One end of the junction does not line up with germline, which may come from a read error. The CDR3 here is CASSDPTTYNSPLHF. The CDR3 DNA follows: TGTGCCAGCAGTGACCCCACTACCTATAATTCACCCCTCCACTTC. V gene TRBV6-1 combines with J gene TRBJ2-5; no clear D gene. CDR1 is MNHNS, CDR2 SASEGT, per germline. The CDR3 consists of 15 residues.

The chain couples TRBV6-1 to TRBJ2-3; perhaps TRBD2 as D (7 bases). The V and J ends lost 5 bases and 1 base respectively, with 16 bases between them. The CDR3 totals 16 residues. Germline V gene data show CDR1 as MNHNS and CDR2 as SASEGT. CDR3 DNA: TGTGCCAGCAGTCAAACTAGGGGGGGGGGCACAGATACGCAGTATTTT. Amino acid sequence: CASSQTRGGGTDTQYF.

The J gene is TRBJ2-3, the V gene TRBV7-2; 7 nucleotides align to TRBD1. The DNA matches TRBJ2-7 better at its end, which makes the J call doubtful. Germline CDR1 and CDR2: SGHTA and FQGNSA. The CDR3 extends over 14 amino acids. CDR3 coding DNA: TGTGCCAGCAGGGAGAGGGGGCTCGGGTACGAGCAGTACTTC. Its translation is CASRERGLGYEQYF.

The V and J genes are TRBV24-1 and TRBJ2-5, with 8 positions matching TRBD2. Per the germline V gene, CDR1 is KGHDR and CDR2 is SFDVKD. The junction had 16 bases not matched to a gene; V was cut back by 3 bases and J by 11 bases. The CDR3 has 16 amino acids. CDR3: CATSDPQGLERNEQYF. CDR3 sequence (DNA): TGTGCCACCAGTGATCCGCAGGGACTAGAACGGAATGAGCAGTACTTC.

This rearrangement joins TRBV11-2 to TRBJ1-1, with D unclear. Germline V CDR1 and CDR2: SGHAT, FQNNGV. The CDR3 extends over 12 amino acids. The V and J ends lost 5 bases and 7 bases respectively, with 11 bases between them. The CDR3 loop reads CASSPELGEAFF. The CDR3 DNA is TGTGCCAGCAGCCCGGAGCTCGGTGAAGCTTTCTTT. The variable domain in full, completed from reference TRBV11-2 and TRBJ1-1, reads EAGVAQSPRYKIIEKRQSVAFWCNPISGHATLYWYQQILGQGPKLLIQFQNNGVVDDSQLPKDRFSAERLKGVDSTLKIQPAKLEDSAVYLCASSPELGEAFFGQGTRLTVV.

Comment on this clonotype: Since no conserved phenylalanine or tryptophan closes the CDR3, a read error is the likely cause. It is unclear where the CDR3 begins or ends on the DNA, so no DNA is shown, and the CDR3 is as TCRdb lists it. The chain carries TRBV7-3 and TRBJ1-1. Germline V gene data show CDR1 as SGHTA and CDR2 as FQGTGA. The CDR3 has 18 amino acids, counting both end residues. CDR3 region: CASSYLLAGGLNEQFFGP.

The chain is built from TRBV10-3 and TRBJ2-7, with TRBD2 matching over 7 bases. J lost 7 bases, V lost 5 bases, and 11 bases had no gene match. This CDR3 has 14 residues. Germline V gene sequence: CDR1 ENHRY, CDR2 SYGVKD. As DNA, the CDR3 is TGTGCCATCAGTAGCGGGGACTTAGCGGGTGAGCAGTACTTC. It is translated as CAISSGDLAGEQYF.

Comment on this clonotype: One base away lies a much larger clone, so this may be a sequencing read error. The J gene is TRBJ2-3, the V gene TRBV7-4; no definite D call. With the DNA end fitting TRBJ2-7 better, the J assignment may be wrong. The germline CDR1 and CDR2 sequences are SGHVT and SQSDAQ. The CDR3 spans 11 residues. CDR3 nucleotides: TGTGCCAGCAGGCGTCGTGATGAGCAGTACTTC. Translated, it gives CASRRRDEQYF.

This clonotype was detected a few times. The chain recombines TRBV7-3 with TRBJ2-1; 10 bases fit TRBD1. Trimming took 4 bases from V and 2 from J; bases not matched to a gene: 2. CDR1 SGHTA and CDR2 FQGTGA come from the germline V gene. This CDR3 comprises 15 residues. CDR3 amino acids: CASSSTGGPYNEQFF. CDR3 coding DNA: TGTGCCAGCAGCTCGACAGGGGGCCCCTACAATGAGCAGTTCTTC.

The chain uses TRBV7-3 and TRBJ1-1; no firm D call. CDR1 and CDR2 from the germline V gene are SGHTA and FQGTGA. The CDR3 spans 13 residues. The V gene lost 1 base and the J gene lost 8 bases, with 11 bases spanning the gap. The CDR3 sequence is CASSLISGNEAFF. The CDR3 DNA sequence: TGTGCCAGCAGCTTAATTTCTGGCAACGAAGCTTTCTTT.

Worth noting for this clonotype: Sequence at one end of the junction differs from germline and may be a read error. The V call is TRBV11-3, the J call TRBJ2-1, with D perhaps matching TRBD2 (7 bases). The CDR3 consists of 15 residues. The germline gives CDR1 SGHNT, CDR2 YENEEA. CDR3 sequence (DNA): TGTTCCAGCAGCTTACAGGGAGGGTCCTACAATGAGCAGTTCTTC. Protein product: CSSSLQGGSYNEQFF.

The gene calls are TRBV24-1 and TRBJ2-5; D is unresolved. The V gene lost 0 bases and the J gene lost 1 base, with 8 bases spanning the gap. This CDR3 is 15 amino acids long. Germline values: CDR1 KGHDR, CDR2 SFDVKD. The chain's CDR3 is CATSDLSEPQETQYF. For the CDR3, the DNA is TGTGCCACCAGTGATTTGTCGGAGCCCCAAGAGACCCAGTACTTC.

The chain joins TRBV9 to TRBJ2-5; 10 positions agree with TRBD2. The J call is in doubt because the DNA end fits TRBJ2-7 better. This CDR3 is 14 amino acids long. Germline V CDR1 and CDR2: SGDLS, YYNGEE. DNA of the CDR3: TGTGCCAGCAGCCCCGGACTAGCGGACTACGAGCAGTACTTC. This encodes CASSPGLADYEQYF.

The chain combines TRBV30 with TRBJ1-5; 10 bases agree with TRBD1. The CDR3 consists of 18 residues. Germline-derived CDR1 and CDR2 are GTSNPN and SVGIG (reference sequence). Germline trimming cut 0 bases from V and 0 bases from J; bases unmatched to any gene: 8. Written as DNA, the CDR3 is TGTGCCTGGAGTGTAGGACAGGGGGGCCTTTATAGCAATCAGCCCCAGCATTTT. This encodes CAWSVGQGGLYSNQPQHF.

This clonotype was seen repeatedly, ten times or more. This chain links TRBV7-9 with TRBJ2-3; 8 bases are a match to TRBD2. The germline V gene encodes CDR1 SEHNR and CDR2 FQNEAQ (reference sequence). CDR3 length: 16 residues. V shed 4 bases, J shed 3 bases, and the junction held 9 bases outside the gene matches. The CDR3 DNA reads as TGTGCCAGCAGCTCCGGGAGCCGGGGGGGAACAGATACGCAGTATTTT. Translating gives CASSSGSRGGTDTQYF.

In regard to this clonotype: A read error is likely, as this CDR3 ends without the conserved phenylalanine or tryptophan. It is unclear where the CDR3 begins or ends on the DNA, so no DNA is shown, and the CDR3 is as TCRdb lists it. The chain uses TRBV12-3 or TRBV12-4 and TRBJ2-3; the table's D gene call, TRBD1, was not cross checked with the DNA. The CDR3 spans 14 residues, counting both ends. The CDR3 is CASNWEGATQYFGP.

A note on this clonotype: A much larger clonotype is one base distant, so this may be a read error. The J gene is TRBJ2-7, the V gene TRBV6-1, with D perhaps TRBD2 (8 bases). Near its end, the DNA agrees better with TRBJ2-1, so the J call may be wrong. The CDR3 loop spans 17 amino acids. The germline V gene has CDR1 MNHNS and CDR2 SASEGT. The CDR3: CASSEAKGGGIAGEQFF. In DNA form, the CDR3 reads TGTGCCAGCAGTGAAGCAAAAGGGGGCGGAATAGCGGGAGAGCAGTTCTTC.

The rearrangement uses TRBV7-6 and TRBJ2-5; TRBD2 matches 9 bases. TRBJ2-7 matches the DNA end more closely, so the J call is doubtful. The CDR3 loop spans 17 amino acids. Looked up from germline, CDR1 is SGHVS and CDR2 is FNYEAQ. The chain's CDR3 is CASSSRQGGSGSHEQYF. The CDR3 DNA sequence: TGTGCCAGCAGCTCGAGACAAGGGGGTAGCGGGAGCCACGAGCAGTACTTC.